The clone carrying this TCR beta chain was seen repeatedly, ten times or more. Its antigen remains unidentified. This sample was included in a study of breast tumors, draining lymph nodes, adjacent tissues. Study outcomes and limitations: Tumor TCR diversity was below lymph nodes but above nontumor tissue.

Germline V CDR1 and CDR2: LNHDA, SQIVND (reference sequence). V dropped 6 bases and J dropped 5 bases, with 13 bases sitting between them. The CDR3 loop spans 13 amino acids. TCRdb recomputed calls from the multiplex PCR reads with MiXCR, one row per CDR3 protein. The sample holds 200,000 to 250,000 distinct CDR3 sequences, under 40% seen once. The lymph nodes were axillary draining lymph nodes from breast cancer patients. The receptor was derived from a female donor with breast cancer. Some clones in this sample may be carry-over from other donors' samples. Sequencing used axillary lymph node tissue. This chain joins TRBV19 and TRBJ1-1; possible D gene TRBD1, 5 bases. The CDR3 reads CASRPTGRTEAFF. CDR3 nucleotide sequence: TGTGCCAGTAGACCAACGGGACGGACTGAAGCTTTCTTT.